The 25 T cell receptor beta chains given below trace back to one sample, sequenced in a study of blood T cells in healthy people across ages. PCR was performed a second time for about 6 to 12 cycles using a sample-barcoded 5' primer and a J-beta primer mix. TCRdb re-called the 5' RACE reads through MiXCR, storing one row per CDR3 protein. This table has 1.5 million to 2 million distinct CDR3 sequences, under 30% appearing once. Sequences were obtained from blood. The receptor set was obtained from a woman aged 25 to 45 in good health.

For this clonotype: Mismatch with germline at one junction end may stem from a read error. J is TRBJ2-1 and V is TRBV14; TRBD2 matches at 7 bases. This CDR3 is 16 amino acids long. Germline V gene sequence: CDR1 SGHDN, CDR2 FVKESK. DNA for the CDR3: TGTACCAGCAGCCAAGCAACTAGCGCTATCTACAATGAGCAGTTCTTC. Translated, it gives CTSSQATSAIYNEQFF.

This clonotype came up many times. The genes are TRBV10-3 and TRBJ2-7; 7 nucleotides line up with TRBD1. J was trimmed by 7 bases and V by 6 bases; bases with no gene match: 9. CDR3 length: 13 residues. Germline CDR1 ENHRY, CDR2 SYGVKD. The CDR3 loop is CAISGRGTREQYF. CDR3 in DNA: TGTGCCATCAGCGGCAGGGGGACGAGGGAGCAGTACTTC.

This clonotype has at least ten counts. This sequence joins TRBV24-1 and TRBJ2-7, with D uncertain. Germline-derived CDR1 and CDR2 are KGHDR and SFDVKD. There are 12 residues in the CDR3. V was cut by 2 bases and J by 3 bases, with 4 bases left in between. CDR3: CATSDWGYEQYF. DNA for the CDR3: TGTGCCACCAGTGATTGGGGCTACGAGCAGTACTTC.

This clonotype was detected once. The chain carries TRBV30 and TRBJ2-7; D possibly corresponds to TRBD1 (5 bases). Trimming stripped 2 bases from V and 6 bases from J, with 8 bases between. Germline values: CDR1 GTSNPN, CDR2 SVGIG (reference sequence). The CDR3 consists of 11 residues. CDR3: CAWSTRAEQYF. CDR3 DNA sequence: TGTGCCTGGAGTACCAGGGCCGAGCAGTACTTC.

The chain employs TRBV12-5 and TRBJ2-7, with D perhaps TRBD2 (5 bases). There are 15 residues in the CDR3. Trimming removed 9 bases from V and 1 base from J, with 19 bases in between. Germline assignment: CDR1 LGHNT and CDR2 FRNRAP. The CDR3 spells CARRGGGYDSYEQYF. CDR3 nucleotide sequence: TGTGCTAGGCGAGGTGGCGGGTATGATTCCTACGAGCAGTACTTC. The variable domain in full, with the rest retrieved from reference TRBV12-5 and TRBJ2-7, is DARVTQTPRHKVTEMGQEVTMRCQPILGHNTVFWYRQTMMQGLELLAYFRNRAPLDDSGMPKDRFSAEMPDATLATLKIQPSEPRDSAVYFCARRGGGYDSYEQYFGPGTRLTVT.

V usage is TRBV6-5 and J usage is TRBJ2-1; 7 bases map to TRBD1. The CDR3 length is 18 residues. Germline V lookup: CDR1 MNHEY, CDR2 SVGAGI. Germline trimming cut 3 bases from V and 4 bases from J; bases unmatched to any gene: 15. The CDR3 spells CASSYSPYRDSQYNEQFF. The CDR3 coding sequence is TGTGCCAGCAGTTATTCGCCGTACCGGGACAGTCAGTACAATGAGCAGTTCTTC.

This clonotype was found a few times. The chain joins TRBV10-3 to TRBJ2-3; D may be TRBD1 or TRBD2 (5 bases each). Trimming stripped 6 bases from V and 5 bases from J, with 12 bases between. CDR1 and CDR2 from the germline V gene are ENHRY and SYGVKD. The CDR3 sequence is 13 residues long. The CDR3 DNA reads TGTGCCATCAGGGGGGACGGGGAAGATACGCAGTATTTT. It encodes CAIRGDGEDTQYF.

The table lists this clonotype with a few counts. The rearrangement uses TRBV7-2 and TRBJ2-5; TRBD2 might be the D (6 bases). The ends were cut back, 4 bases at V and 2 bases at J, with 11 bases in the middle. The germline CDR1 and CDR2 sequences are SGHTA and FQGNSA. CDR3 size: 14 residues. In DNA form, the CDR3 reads TGTGCCAGCAGCTGGGGGGTTTCTCAAGAGACCCAGTACTTC. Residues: CASSWGVSQETQYF.

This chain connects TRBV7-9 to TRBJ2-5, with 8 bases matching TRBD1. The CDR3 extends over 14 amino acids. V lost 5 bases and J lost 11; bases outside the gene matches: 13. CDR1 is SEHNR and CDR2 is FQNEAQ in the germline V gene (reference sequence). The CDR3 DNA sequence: TGTGCCAGCAGCCAGGTGGACAGGGCTGGCCAGCAGTACTTC. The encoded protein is CASSQVDRAGQQYF.

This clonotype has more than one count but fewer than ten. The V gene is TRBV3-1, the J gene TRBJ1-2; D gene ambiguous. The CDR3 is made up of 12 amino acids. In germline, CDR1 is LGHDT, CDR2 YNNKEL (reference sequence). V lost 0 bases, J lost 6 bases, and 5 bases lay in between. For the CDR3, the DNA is TGTGCCAGCAGCCAAGATTGGGATGGCTACACCTTC. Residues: CASSQDWDGYTF.

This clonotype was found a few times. Here the CDR3 reads CASSGESGYGYTF. Here the CDR3 DNA reads TGTGCCAGCAGCGGAGAATCAGGGTATGGCTACACCTTC. The chain joins TRBV9 to TRBJ1-2; D perhaps matches TRBD1 (5 bases). The germline CDR1 and CDR2 sequences are SGDLS and YYNGEE. The CDR3 sequence is 13 residues long. V was cut by 3 bases and J by 5 bases, with 11 bases left in between.

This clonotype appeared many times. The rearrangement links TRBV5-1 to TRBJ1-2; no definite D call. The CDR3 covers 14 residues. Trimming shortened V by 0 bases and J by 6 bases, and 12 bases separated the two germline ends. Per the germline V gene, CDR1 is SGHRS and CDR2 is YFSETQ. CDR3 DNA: TGCGCCAGCAGCTTGGCCGGTGGGAAGGATGGCTACACCTTC. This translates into CASSLAGGKDGYTF.

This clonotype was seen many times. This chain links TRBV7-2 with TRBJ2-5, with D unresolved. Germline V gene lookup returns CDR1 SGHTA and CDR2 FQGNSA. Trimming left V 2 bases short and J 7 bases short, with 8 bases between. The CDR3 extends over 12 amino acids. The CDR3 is CASSLQVGTQYF. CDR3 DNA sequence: TGTGCCAGCAGCTTACAGGTCGGGACCCAGTACTTC.

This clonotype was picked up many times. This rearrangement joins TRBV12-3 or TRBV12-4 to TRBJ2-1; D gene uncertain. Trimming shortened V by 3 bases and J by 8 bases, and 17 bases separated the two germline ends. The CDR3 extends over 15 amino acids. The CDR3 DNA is TGTGCCAGCAGTTTTGAAAAGGGTACCGGCTATGAGCAGTTCTTC. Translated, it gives CASSFEKGTGYEQFF.

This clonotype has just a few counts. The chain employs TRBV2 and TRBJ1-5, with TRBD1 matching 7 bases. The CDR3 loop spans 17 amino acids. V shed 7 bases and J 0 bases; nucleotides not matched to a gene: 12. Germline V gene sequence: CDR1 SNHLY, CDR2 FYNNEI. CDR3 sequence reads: CASTPRGGLNSNQPQHF. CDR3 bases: TGTGCCAGCACCCCCAGGGGGGGTCTAAATAGCAATCAGCCCCAGCATTTT.

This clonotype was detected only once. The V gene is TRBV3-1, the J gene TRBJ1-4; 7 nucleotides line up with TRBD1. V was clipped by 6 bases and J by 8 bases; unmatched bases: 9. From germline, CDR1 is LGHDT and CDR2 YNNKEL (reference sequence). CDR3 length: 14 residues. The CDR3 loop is CASSRAPGGEKLFF. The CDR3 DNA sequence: TGTGCCAGCAGTCGGGCCCCAGGGGGAGAAAAACTGTTTTTT.

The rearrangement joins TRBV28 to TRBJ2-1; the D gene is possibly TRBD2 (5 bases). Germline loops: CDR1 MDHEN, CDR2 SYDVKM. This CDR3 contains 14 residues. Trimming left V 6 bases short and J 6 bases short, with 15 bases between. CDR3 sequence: CASSFPGSVNEQFF. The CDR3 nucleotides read TGTGCCAGCAGCTTTCCGGGATCTGTCAATGAGCAGTTCTTC.

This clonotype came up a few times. In DNA, the CDR3 is TGTGCCAGCAGTACCCAGGGGGTCAATCAGCCCCAGCATTTT. This encodes CASSTQGVNQPQHF. The J gene is TRBJ1-5, the V gene TRBV7-2; 7 positions agree with TRBD1. The CDR3 consists of 14 residues. V was clipped by 6 bases and J by 3 bases; unmatched bases: 5. Germline V gene lookup returns CDR1 SGHTA and CDR2 FQGNSA.

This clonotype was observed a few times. The CDR3: CSARGRGNFYNEQFF. In nucleotides, the CDR3 is TGCAGTGCTAGAGGGCGGGGGAATTTCTACAATGAGCAGTTCTTC. This sequence joins TRBV20-1 and TRBJ2-1, with 7 bases matching TRBD2. The germline V gene encodes CDR1 DFQATT and CDR2 SNEGSKA (reference sequence). This CDR3 contains 15 residues. Unmatched junction bases numbered 6, after V lost 1 base and J lost 3 bases.

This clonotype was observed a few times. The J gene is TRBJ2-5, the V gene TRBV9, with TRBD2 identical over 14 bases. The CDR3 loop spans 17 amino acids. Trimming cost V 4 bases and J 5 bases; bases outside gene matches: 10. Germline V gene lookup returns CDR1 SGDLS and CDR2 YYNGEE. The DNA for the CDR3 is TGTGCCAGCAGCCAGGGGCCGAGGACTAGCGGGAGGGAGACCCAGTACTTC. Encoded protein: CASSQGPRTSGRETQYF.

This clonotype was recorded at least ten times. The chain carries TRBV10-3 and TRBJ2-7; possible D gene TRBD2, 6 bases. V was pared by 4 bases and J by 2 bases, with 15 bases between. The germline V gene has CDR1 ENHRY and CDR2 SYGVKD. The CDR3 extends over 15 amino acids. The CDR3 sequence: CAISVVAGKAYEQYF. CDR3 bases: TGTGCCATCAGTGTCGTGGCGGGAAAGGCCTACGAGCAGTACTTC.

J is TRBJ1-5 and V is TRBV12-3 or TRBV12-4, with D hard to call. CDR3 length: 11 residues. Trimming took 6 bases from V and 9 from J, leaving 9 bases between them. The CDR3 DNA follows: TGTGCCAGCAGCGCACTAGGGCCCCAGCATTTT. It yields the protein CASSALGPQHF.

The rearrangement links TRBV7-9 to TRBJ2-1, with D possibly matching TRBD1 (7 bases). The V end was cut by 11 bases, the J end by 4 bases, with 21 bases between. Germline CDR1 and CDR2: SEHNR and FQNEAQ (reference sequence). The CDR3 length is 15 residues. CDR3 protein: CAGHQGDSSYNEQFF. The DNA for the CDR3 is TGTGCCGGTCATCAGGGGGACTCTAGTTACAATGAGCAGTTCTTC.

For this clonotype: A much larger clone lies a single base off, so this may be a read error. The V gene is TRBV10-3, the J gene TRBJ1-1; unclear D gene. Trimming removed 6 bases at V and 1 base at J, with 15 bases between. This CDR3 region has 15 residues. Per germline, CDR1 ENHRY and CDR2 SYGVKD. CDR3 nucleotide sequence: TGTGCCATCAGGGACCCGAGCGTTGCGAACACTGAAGCTTTCTTT. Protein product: CAIRDPSVANTEAFF.

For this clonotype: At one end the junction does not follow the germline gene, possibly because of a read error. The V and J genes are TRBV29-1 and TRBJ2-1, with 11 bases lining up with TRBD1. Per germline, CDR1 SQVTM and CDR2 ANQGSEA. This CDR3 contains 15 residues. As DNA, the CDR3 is TGCAGCATTGAAGGAGGACAGGGGGCCTCCAATGAGCAGTTCTTC. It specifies CSIEGGQGASNEQFF.